These 32 T cell receptor beta chains share one sample of origin, sequenced in a study of CD8 T cells in Susac syndrome. RNA totalling roughly 0.5 to 1 ug underwent reverse transcription with random hexamers. MiXCR, run by TCRdb on the immunoSEQ multiplex PCR reads, gives a single entry per CDR3 protein. The sample lists about 110,000 distinct CDR3 sequences; 90% to 98% were seen once. Sequences were obtained from CD4+ T cells from PBMCs. These receptors originate from a human donor in good health.

This sequence joins TRBV12-3 or TRBV12-4 and TRBJ1-2, with 8 bases lining up with TRBD1. The length of the CDR3 is 17 residues. The V gene end was trimmed by 5 bases and the J gene end by 5 bases; junction bases not matched to a gene: 16. CDR3: CASSPGQGVWRLYGYTF. The CDR3 nucleotides read TGTGCCAGCAGTCCAGGACAGGGAGTATGGCGACTGTATGGCTACACCTTC.

The chain is built from TRBV7-3 and TRBJ1-2, with 7 bases lining up with TRBD1. Unmatched junction bases numbered 6, after V lost 5 bases and J lost 6 bases. The CDR3 has 13 residues. Looked up from germline, CDR1 is SGHTA and CDR2 is FQGTGA. The CDR3 DNA reads as TGTGCCAGCAGCCGGGGACAGTGGGATGGCTACACCTTC. This codes for CASSRGQWDGYTF.

V and J are TRBV7-2 and TRBJ1-2; possible D gene TRBD1, 5 bases. The germline V and J ends were trimmed by 2 bases and 8 bases, with 12 bases remaining between them. Germline CDR1 is SGHTA and CDR2 is FQGNSA. The CDR3 length is 13 residues. The CDR3 sequence: CASSLSGPRGYTF. The CDR3 DNA reads TGTGCCAGCAGCTTATCGGGACCCCGCGGCTACACCTTC. Supplemented by reference TRBV7-2 and TRBJ1-2, the full variable domain reads GAGVSQSPSNKVTEKGKDVELRCDPISGHTALYWYRQSLGQGLEFLIYFQGNSAPDKSGLPSDRFSAERTGGSVSTLTIQRTQQEDSAVYLCASSLSGPRGYTFGSGTRLTVV.

The rearrangement links TRBV6-1 to TRBJ2-5; 11 bases match TRBD2. This CDR3 is built from 16 residues. Germline lookup yields CDR1 MNHNS and CDR2 SASEGT. V trimming: 5 bases; J trimming: 4 bases; junction bases outside the gene matches: 9. CDR3 coding DNA: TGTGCCAGCAGTCGAAGTAGCGGGAGGGCCCGAGAGACCCAGTACTTC. Translation: CASSRSSGRARETQYF.

The V and J genes are TRBV12-5 and TRBJ2-5; no clear D. CDR1 LGHNT and CDR2 FRNRAP come from the germline V gene. This CDR3 spans 11 amino acids. Trimming removed 3 bases at V and 4 bases at J, with 3 bases between. The CDR3 DNA is TGTGCTAGTGGTTTAGGAGAGACCCAGTACTTC. It yields the protein CASGLGETQYF.

J is TRBJ2-5 and V is TRBV5-1; TRBD1 agrees at 12 bases. The CDR3 contains 16 residues. The V gene end was trimmed by 1 base and the J gene end by 2 bases; junction bases not matched to a gene: 3. Looked up from germline, CDR1 is SGHRS and CDR2 is YFSETQ. The CDR3: CASSLWDRGLQETQYF. Written as DNA, the CDR3 is TGCGCCAGCAGCTTGTGGGACAGGGGGCTGCAAGAGACCCAGTACTTC.

The chain couples TRBV28 to TRBJ2-3; 10 nucleotides match TRBD2. Germline assignment: CDR1 MDHEN and CDR2 SYDVKM. After removal of 2 bases from V and 3 bases from J, the junction contained 11 bases not matched to a gene. This CDR3 comprises 18 residues. CDR3 nucleotide sequence: TGTGCCAGCAGTTTACTCCGCCGGGCTAGCGGGAGAACAGATACGCAGTATTTT. Translated: CASSLLRRASGRTDTQYF. Together with reference TRBV28 and TRBJ2-3, the CDR3 gives the full variable domain: DVKVTQSSRYLVKRTGEKVFLECVQDMDHENMFWYRQDPGLGLRLIYFSYDVKMKEKGDIPEGYSVSREKKERFSLILESASTNQTSMYLCASSLLRRASGRTDTQYFGPGTRLTVL.

The rearrangement joins TRBV2 to TRBJ2-7; 8 nucleotides align to TRBD1. Germline values: CDR1 SNHLY, CDR2 FYNNEI. The length of the CDR3 is 15 residues. The J segment lost 1 base and the V segment lost 4 bases, leaving 6 bases of the junction unmatched. The CDR3, as DNA: TGTGCCAGCAGTGTCGAGACAGGGGCATCCTACGAGCAGTACTTC. The encoded protein is CASSVETGASYEQYF.

The chain recombines TRBV24-1 with TRBJ2-1; maybe TRBD2 (5 bases). The CDR3 consists of 15 residues. Germline CDR1 reads KGHDR; CDR2 reads SFDVKD. The ends were cut back, 1 base at V and 7 bases at J, with 13 bases in the middle. For the CDR3, the DNA is TGTGCCACCAGTGATTTTGGTAGCGCGAGAAATGAGCAGTTCTTC. Its protein product is CATSDFGSARNEQFF.

This rearrangement joins TRBV3-1 to TRBJ2-7; D uncertain. CDR1 and CDR2 from the germline V gene are LGHDT and YNNKEL (reference sequence). V was cut by 1 base and J by 6 bases, with 7 bases left in between. This CDR3 is 12 amino acids long. The CDR3 here is CASSQVPSEQYF. CDR3 in DNA: TGTGCCAGCAGCCAAGTCCCCTCCGAGCAGTACTTC.

This chain uses TRBV3-1 with TRBJ2-7; 8 nucleotides align to TRBD1. CDR1 LGHDT and CDR2 YNNKEL come from the germline V gene (reference sequence). The CDR3 covers 15 residues. Losses at the gene ends were 3 bases for V and 6 bases for J; bases not matched to a gene: 10. The CDR3 bases are TGTGCCAGCAGCCAGGGCCAGGGGGCGGGCGGCGAGCAGTACTTC. This gives the protein CASSQGQGAGGEQYF.

CDR3 protein: CASRAAGGSNTGELFF. In DNA, the CDR3 is TGTGCCAGCAGGGCAGCGGGAGGTTCGAACACCGGGGAGCTGTTTTTT. The gene calls are TRBV7-2 and TRBJ2-2; TRBD2 matches at 9 bases. Germline V gene lookup returns CDR1 SGHTA and CDR2 FQGNSA. CDR3 length: 16 residues. J gave up 0 bases and V 6 bases, and 5 bases lay outside the gene matches.

V gene TRBV5-1 combines with J gene TRBJ2-2, with a tentative D call TRBD2 (6 bases). Looked up from germline, CDR1 is SGHRS and CDR2 is YFSETQ. The CDR3 consists of 15 residues. Trimming removed 2 bases at V and 7 bases at J, with 15 bases between. The CDR3 DNA reads TGCGCCAGCAGCTTTGGGACGGGAGTTCTCGGGGAGCTGTTTTTT. This codes for CASSFGTGVLGELFF.

The rearrangement links TRBV7-9 to TRBJ1-2, with 11 positions matching TRBD1. Trimming at V came to 6 bases and at J to 8 bases, leaving 5 bases not matched to a gene. Germline CDR1 SEHNR, CDR2 FQNEAQ (reference sequence). The CDR3 has 13 amino acids. In nucleotides, the CDR3 is TGTGCCAGCAGTGGACAGGGGGCAAGGGGCTACACCTTC. Amino acid sequence: CASSGQGARGYTF.

This chain joins TRBV6-2 or TRBV6-3 and TRBJ2-7; possible D gene TRBD2, 6 bases. Trimming took off 2 bases at V and 2 bases at J, with 10 bases between the two ends. CDR1 is MNHEY and CDR2 is SVGEGT in the germline V gene. This CDR3 spans 14 amino acids. The CDR3 reads CASSYGGLPYEQYF. The DNA of the CDR3 is TGTGCCAGCAGTTACGGGGGGTTACCCTACGAGCAGTACTTC.

V and J are TRBV4-2 and TRBJ2-7; maybe TRBD2 (6 bases). V lost 4 bases to trimming and J lost 0 bases, with 13 bases between them. The CDR3 spans 15 residues. Germline values: CDR1 LGHNA, CDR2 YNFKEQ. CDR3 residues: CASSRNRDSSYEQYF. The CDR3 nucleotides read TGTGCCAGCAGCCGTAACCGGGACTCCTCCTACGAGCAGTACTTC.

The rearrangement uses TRBV6-2 or TRBV6-3 and TRBJ2-7; 7 bases align to TRBD1. The CDR3 runs to 15 residues. V gave up 7 bases and J gave up 0 bases; unmatched junction bases: 9. Germline CDR1 is MNHEY and CDR2 is SVGEGT. The DNA for the CDR3 is TGTGCCAGCACCACAACCGGGACAGTCTCCTACGAGCAGTACTTC. Encoded protein: CASTTTGTVSYEQYF.

J is TRBJ1-4 and V is TRBV2; 9 bases agree with TRBD1. Per the germline V gene, CDR1 is SNHLY and CDR2 is FYNNEI. The V gene end was trimmed by 6 bases and the J gene end by 6 bases; junction bases not matched to a gene: 5. The CDR3 consists of 14 residues. The DNA of the CDR3 is TGTGCCAGCAGGGACAGGGGAACGGATGAAAAACTGTTTTTT. Encoded protein: CASRDRGTDEKLFF. Full variable domain (remainder filled in from reference TRBV2 and TRBJ1-4): EPEVTQTPSHQVTQMGQEVILRCVPISNHLYFYWYRQILGQKVEFLVSFYNNEISEKSEIFDDQFSVERPDGSNFTLKIRSTKLEDSAMYFCASRDRGTDEKLFFGSGTQLSVL.

V is TRBV20-1 and J is TRBJ1-2; a possible D gene is TRBD1 (6 bases). Per the germline V gene, CDR1 is DFQATT and CDR2 is SNEGSKA (reference sequence). CDR3 size: 12 residues. This CDR3 is CSVSGADYGYTF. The CDR3 DNA reads as TGCAGCGTTTCGGGGGCTGACTATGGCTACACCTTC.

The chain is built from TRBV6-2 or TRBV6-3 and TRBJ2-7; 8 nucleotides align to TRBD2. J gave up 3 bases and V 9 bases, and 10 bases lay outside the gene matches. Per the germline V gene, CDR1 is MNHEY and CDR2 is SVGEGT. The CDR3 runs to 14 residues. The CDR3 spells CASSSLAGFYEQYF. The CDR3, as DNA: TGTGCCAGTTCTTCTCTAGCGGGCTTCTACGAGCAGTACTTC.

This clonotype was recorded once. This chain links TRBV23-1 with TRBJ2-6; TRBD1 might be the D (6 bases). TRBV23-1 is sorted into the ORF group, with uncertain function. Trimming removed 10 bases from V and 0 bases from J, with 16 bases in between. CDR3 length: 16 amino acids. The CDR3 nucleotides are TGCGCCACCTCGGGACACCGTTTCTCTGGGGCCAACGTCCTGACTTTC. It encodes CATSGHRFSGANVLTF.

Here the CDR3 DNA reads TGCAGTGCTAGAGCAGGGAAGGATCAGCCCCAGCATTTT. Translation: CSARAGKDQPQHF. The rearrangement joins TRBV20-1 to TRBJ1-5; a possible D gene is TRBD1 (5 bases). Germline V gives CDR1 DFQATT, CDR2 SNEGSKA (reference sequence). Trimming shortened V by 1 base and J by 5 bases, and 9 bases separated the two germline ends. There are 13 residues in the CDR3.

The genes are TRBV5-1 and TRBJ2-7, with 7 bases lining up with TRBD1. The CDR3 extends over 14 amino acids. Germline CDR1 is SGHRS and CDR2 is YFSETQ. V dropped 2 bases and J dropped 2; count of bases not matched to a gene: 4. The CDR3 DNA reads TGCGCCAGCAGCTTACAGGGGATTCCCTACGAGCAGTACTTC. Protein: CASSLQGIPYEQYF.

V is TRBV20-1 and J is TRBJ2-5; 8 bases map to TRBD1. The CDR3 loop spans 13 amino acids. Germline V gene sequence: CDR1 DFQATT, CDR2 SNEGSKA (reference sequence). V trimming: 2 bases; J trimming: 6 bases; junction bases outside the gene matches: 5. This CDR3 reads CSARPGQAQTQYF. For the CDR3, the DNA is TGCAGTGCTAGACCGGGACAGGCGCAGACCCAGTACTTC.

This chain connects TRBV29-1 to TRBJ2-5; 11 bases map to TRBD1. The trim removed 6 bases at V and 1 base at J, leaving 1 base unmatched. The CDR3 spans 13 residues. The germline gives CDR1 SQVTM, CDR2 ANQGSEA. CDR3 sequence: CSVDRGLQETQYF. The CDR3 DNA is TGCAGCGTGGACAGGGGGCTCCAAGAGACCCAGTACTTC. Full variable domain (outside the CDR3, taken from reference TRBV29-1 and TRBJ2-5): SAVISQKPSRDICQRGTSLTIQCQVDSQVTMMFWYRQQPGQSLTLIATANQGSEATYESGFVIDKFPISRPNLTFSTLTVSNMSPEDSSIYLCSVDRGLQETQYFGPGTRLLVL.

The rearrangement joins TRBV2 to TRBJ2-1, with D tentatively TRBD2 (6 bases). The CDR3 spans 15 residues. Trimming left V 3 bases short and J 0 bases short, with 9 bases between. Germline CDR1 reads SNHLY; CDR2 reads FYNNEI. Written as DNA, the CDR3 is TGTGCCAGCAGTGATGGCGGGGTCTCCTACAATGAGCAGTTCTTC. Encoded protein: CASSDGGVSYNEQFF.

As DNA, the CDR3 is TGTGCCAGCAGCCAATCGGGAGGGGTTTACTTC. It yields the protein CASSQSGGVYF. V and J are TRBV3-1 and TRBJ2-7; TRBD2 aligns across 8 bases. J was trimmed by 13 bases and V by 2 bases; bases with no gene match: 4. Germline lookup yields CDR1 LGHDT and CDR2 YNNKEL (reference sequence). The CDR3 sequence is 11 residues long.

This chain links TRBV30 with TRBJ2-5; maybe TRBD1 (5 bases). Germline V gene sequence: CDR1 GTSNPN, CDR2 SVGIG (reference sequence). The CDR3 length is 12 residues. The V and J ends lost 5 bases and 1 base respectively, with 8 bases between them. This CDR3 is CAWGHIQETQYF. The CDR3 DNA reads TGTGCCTGGGGACATATCCAAGAGACCCAGTACTTC. Combining the CDR3 with reference TRBV30 and TRBJ2-5 gives the whole variable domain SQTIHQWPATLVQPVGSPLSLECTVEGTSNPNLYWYRQAAGRGLQLLFYSVGIGQISSEVPQNLSASRPQDRQFILSSKKLLLSDSGFYLCAWGHIQETQYFGPGTRLLVL.

The chain has TRBV29-1 and TRBJ1-2, with a weak D call TRBD1 (5 bases). CDR1 is SQVTM and CDR2 is ANQGSEA in the germline V gene. This CDR3 region has 14 residues. V dropped 6 bases and J dropped 8 bases, with 22 bases sitting between them. CDR3: CSVRRDGKSEGYTF. The CDR3 DNA sequence: TGCAGCGTACGACGGGACGGAAAGAGCGAGGGCTACACCTTC.

This chain uses TRBV29-1 with TRBJ1-1; no firm D call. This CDR3 comprises 12 residues. V was shortened by 4 bases and J by 4 bases, with 10 bases between the two germline ends. Per the germline V gene, CDR1 is SQVTM and CDR2 is ANQGSEA. The CDR3 nucleotides read TGCAGCGTTGCCTTGACTGGCACTGAAGCTTTCTTT. Its protein is CSVALTGTEAFF.

The J gene is TRBJ2-3, the V gene TRBV19, with 8 bases aligning to TRBD1. V lost 3 bases, J lost 5 bases, and 7 bases stayed unmatched. CDR1 is LNHDA, CDR2 SQIVND, per germline (reference sequence). The CDR3 length is 15 residues. The CDR3 reads CASSIPTGVGDTQYF. CDR3 coding DNA: TGTGCCAGTAGTATCCCGACAGGGGTAGGAGATACGCAGTATTTT.

The rearrangement joins TRBV12-3 or TRBV12-4 to TRBJ2-3; D might be TRBD1 or TRBD2, each matching 6 bases. Trimming pared 5 bases from V and 1 base from J, leaving 13 bases between. This CDR3 has 15 residues. CDR3 loop: CASSPRGARTDTQYF. In nucleotides, the CDR3 is TGTGCCAGCAGTCCAAGGGGGGCCCGCACAGATACGCAGTATTTT.